This T cell receptor beta chain was identified in a study of technical replicates of blood from a handful of donors. Assay used: immunoSEQ multiplex PCR; TCRdb lists only in-frame clones, some missing. The top ten hold about 0.36% of the sample, which has 70,000 to 80,000 clones, 91% seen once. The sequence was collected from a human donor in good health. Some clones in this sample may be carry-over from other donors' samples. Sequencing used T cells isolated from PBMCs.

The chain's CDR3 is CASSWTPNTGELFF. The CDR3 DNA sequence: TGTGCCAGCTCGTGGACTCCCAACACCGGGGAGCTGTTTTTT. The chain uses TRBV18 and TRBJ2-2, with D perhaps TRBD2 (5 bases). The germline CDR1 and CDR2 sequences are KGHSH and LQKENI. V was pared by 6 bases and J by 2 bases, with 10 bases between. The CDR3 sequence is 14 residues long.